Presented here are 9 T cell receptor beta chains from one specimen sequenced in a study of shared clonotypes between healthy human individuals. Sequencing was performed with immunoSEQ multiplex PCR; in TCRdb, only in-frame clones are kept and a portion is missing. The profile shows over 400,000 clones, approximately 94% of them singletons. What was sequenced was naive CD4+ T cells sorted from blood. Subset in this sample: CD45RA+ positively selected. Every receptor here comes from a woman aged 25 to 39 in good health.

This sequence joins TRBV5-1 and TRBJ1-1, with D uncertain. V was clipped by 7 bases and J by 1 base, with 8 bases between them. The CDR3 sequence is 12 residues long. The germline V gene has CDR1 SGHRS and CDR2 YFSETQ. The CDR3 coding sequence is TGCGCCAGCCGATGGGAGAACACTGAAGCTTTCTTT. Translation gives CASRWENTEAFF.

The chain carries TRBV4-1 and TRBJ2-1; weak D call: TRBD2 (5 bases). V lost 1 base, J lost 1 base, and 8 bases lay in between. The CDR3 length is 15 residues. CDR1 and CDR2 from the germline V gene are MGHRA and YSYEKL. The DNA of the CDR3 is TGCGCCAGCAGCCAAGGGACTGCATCCTACAATGAGCAGTTCTTC. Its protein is CASSQGTASYNEQFF.

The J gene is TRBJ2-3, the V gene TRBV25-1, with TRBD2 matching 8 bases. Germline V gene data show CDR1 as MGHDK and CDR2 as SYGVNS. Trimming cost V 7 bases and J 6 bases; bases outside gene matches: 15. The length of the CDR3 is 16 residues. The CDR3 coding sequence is TGTGCCAGCAAGCCCCCCTTAAGCGGGAGATTTGATACGCAGTATTTT. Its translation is CASKPPLSGRFDTQYF.

In DNA, the CDR3 is TGTGCCAGCAGCTTAACGACAGGGCCACCACACGGCTACACCTTC. Its protein product is CASSLTTGPPHGYTF. V gene TRBV7-3 combines with J gene TRBJ1-2; TRBD1 matches 7 bases. CDR1 and CDR2 (germline): SGHTA, FQGTGA. CDR3 length: 15 amino acids. The junction had 9 bases not matched to a gene; V was cut back by 0 bases and J by 8 bases.

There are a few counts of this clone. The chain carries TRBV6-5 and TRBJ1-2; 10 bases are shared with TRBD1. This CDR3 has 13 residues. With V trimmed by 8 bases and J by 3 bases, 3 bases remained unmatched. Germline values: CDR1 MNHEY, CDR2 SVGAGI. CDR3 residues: CASRDRGHYGYTF. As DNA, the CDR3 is TGTGCCAGCCGGGACAGGGGACACTATGGCTACACCTTC.

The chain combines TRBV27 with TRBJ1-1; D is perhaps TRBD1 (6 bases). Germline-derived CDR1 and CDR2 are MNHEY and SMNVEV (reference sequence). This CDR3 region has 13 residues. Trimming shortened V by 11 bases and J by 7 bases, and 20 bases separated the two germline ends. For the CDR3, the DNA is TGTGCCGTCCTATCAGGGGCTTTCGATGAAGCTTTCTTT. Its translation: CAVLSGAFDEAFF.

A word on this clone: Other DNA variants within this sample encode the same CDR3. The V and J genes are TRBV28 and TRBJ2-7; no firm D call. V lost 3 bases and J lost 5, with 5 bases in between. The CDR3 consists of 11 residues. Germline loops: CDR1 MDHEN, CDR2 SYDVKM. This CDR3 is CASSFRHEQYF. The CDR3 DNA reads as TGTGCCAGCAGTTTTCGCCACGAGCAGTACTTC.

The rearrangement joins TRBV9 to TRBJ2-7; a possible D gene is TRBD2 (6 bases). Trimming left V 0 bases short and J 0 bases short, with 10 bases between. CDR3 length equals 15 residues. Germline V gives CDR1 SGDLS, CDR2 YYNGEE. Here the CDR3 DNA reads TGTGCCAGCAGCGTAGCTAGCGCCGACTCCTACGAGCAGTACTTC. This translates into CASSVASADSYEQYF. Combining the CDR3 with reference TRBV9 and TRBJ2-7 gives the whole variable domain DSGVTQTPKHLITATGQRVTLRCSPRSGDLSVYWYQQSLDQGLQFLIQYYNGEERAKGNILERFSAQQFPDLHSELNLSSLELGDSALYFCASSVASADSYEQYFGPGTRLTVT.

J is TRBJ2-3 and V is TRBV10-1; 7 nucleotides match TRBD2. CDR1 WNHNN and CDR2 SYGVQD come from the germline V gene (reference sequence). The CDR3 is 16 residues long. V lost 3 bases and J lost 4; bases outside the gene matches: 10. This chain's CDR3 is CASSELLAGEADTQYF. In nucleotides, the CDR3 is TGCGCCAGCAGTGAATTGCTCGCGGGAGAGGCAGATACGCAGTATTTT.